This T cell receptor beta chain was identified in a study of cytomegalovirus exposure and HLA in healthy donors. About this clone: Antigen: not known. Compared with germline, one end of the junction differs, possibly owing to a read error.

Study conclusions and caveats: Prediction of most subjects' HLA-A and HLA-B alleles by TCR beta sequences was reportedly accurate. CMV antigen specificity was confirmed in vitro for a few CMV-associated chains.

Unrecorded immune exposure was likely among donors, who were nominally healthy when sampled. Germline loops: CDR1 SEHNR, CDR2 FQNEAQ (reference sequence). CDR3 length: 17 amino acids. PCR employed 60 Vbeta and 13 Jbeta primers. TCRdb's table, derived via immunoSEQ multiplex PCR, lists solely in-frame clones and lacks some. This sample has roughly 140,000 clones, with around 76% found just once. The V and J genes are TRBV7-9 and TRBJ2-2; TRBD2 agrees at 11 bases. The sequence derives from a man between 18 and 35 years old in good health and CMV-seronegative. The specimen was PBMCs. The CDR3: CASSFGLAGPNTRELFF. As DNA, the CDR3 is TGTGCCAGCAGCTTTGGACTAGCGGGCCCAAACACCAGGGAGCTGTTTTTT.